This record looks at one T cell receptor (beta chain) sequence and its context. The data derive from a study of T cell responses to AZD1222 COVID-19 vaccine. Trimming removed 4 bases at V and 8 bases at J, with 13 bases between. Germline V lookup: CDR1 SGHNT, CDR2 YYREEE (reference sequence). This CDR3 region has 13 residues. Clones were read by immunoSEQ multiplex PCR, and TCRdb kept only the in-frame ones, dropping some. The profile shows 95,000 to 100,000 clones, about 88% of them singletons. The material was peripheral blood, obtained on day 0 of AZD1222 vaccination. The V call is TRBV5-4, the J call TRBJ2-1, with a tentative D call TRBD2 (6 bases). The sequence derives from an adult in good health. The CDR3 sequence: CASSPLPGDEQFF. The CDR3 nucleotides are TGTGCCAGCAGCCCCTTACCGGGGGATGAGCAGTTCTTC.